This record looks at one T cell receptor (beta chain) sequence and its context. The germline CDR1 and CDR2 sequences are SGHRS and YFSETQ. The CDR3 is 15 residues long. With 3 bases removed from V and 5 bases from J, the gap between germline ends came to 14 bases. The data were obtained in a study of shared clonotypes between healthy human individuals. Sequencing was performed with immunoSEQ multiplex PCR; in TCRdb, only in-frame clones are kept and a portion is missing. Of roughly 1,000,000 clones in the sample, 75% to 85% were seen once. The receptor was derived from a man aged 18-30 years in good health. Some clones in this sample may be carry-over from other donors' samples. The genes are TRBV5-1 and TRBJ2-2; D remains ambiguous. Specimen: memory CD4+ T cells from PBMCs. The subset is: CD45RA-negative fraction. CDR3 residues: CASSSPPQPTGELFF. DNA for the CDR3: TGCGCCAGCAGCTCGCCACCGCAGCCGACCGGGGAGCTGTTTTTT.